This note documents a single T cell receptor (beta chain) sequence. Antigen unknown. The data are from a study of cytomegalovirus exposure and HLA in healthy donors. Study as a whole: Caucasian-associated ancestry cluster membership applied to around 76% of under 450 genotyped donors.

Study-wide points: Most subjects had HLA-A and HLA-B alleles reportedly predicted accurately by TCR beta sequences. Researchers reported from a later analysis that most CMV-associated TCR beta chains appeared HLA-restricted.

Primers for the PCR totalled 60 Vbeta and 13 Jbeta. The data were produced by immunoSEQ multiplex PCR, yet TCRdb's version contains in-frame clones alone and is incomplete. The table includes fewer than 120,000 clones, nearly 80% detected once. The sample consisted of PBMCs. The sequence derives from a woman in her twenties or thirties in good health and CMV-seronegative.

The CDR3 protein is CASSQGAGRTDTQYF. CDR3 DNA: TGCGCCAGCAGCCAAGGTGCAGGCCGCACAGATACGCAGTATTTT. This sequence joins TRBV4-1 and TRBJ2-3; D gene unclear. The CDR3 contains 15 residues. The V end lost 1 base, the J end lost 1 base, and 9 bases lay between the germline ends. Germline V gene lookup returns CDR1 MGHRA and CDR2 YSYEKL.